A selection of T cell receptor beta chains follows, all from one sample in a study of low-dose radiotherapy and immunotherapy resistance in tumors. MiXCR, run by TCRdb on the reads, gives a single entry per CDR3 protein. The sample has about 30,000 distinct CDR3 sequences; 49% are singletons. The sequences come from PBMCs, collected after low-dose radiotherapy plus immunotherapy. The receptors were gathered from a male donor with gallbladder cancer. The CDR3 runs from the conserved cysteine through the conserved F or W. The D gene is left open where the match is weak. Clone size is not always given. Where it is, it says once, few, many or a class for expanded clones.

j_call v_call d_call clone_size cdr3_nt cdr3_aa
TRBJ1-1 TRBV9 - - TGTGCCAGCAGCTCAGGTGGGAACACTGAAGCTTTCTTT CASSSGGNTEAFF
TRBJ2-4 TRBV29-1 TRBD2 many TGCAGCGGCCGGGACTATACAAACATTCAGTACTTC CSGRDYTNIQYF
TRBJ1-1 TRBV5-1 - medium-sized TGTGCCAGCAGCGCCCGGGACGGAGCTGAAGCTTTCTTT CASSARDGAEAFF
TRBJ2-3 TRBV7-2 TRBD2 many TGTGCCAGCAGCACCCCTAGCGGACTCACAGATACGCAGTATTTT CASSTPSGLTDTQYF
TRBJ1-1 TRBV29-1 - many TGCAGCGTTGCGCCGGGCACTGAAGCTTTCTTT CSVAPGTEAFF
TRBJ2-7 TRBV6-5 - - TGTGCCAGCAGACGGGGGGACACTGACTACGAGCAGTACTTC CASRRGDTDYEQYF
TRBJ2-3 TRBV5-4 TRBD1 - TGTGCCAGCAGCCCGGACAGGGGGCGCCCCACAGATACGCAGTATTTT CASSPDRGRPTDTQYF
TRBJ1-1 TRBV6-1 - many TGTGCCAGCAGTGAATTTGTGGAGAACACTGAAGCTTTCTTT CASSEFVENTEAFF
TRBJ2-5 TRBV24-1 TRBD2 many TGTGCCACGCAGACTAGCGGGAGTACAAGGGAGACCCAGTACTTC CATQTSGSTRETQYF
TRBJ2-3 TRBV19 TRBD2 few TGTGCCAGTAGTGCGAGGGGACTAGCGGGGGCCACAGATACGCAGTATTTT CASSARGLAGATDTQYF
TRBJ2-3 TRBV28 - medium-sized TGTGCCAGCAGTCCCATCTCCGAGTTTGAAAATACGCAGTATTTT CASSPISEFENTQYF
TRBJ2-7 TRBV6-2/TRBV6-3 TRBD2 - TGTGCCAGCAGTGAAGCGCAACGGGAGGTCCTCTACGAGCAGTACTTC CASSEAQREVLYEQYF
TRBJ2-5 TRBV20-1 TRBD2 once TGCAGTGCTCCAGGGACTACCCAAGGACCCCAGTACTTC CSAPGTTQGPQYF
TRBJ2-7 TRBV11-2 TRBD2 many TGTGCCAGCGTACTAGCGGGAGATTACGAGCAGTACTTC CASVLAGDYEQYF
TRBJ2-2 TRBV15 - many TGTGCCACCAGCAAGGGCCCGGCGGGGAGGATCTCCGGGGAGCTGTTTTTT CATSKGPAGRISGELFF
TRBJ2-4 TRBV24-1 - medium-sized TGTGCCACCAGTGATACGACAGGAGGAGCCAAAAACATTCAGTACTTC CATSDTTGGAKNIQYF
TRBJ1-1 TRBV6-8 - medium-sized TGTGCCAGCAGTTACCCGTTTACTGAAGCTTTCTTT CASSYPFTEAFF
TRBJ1-4 TRBV18 - - TGTGCCAGCTCACCTCAGGCTGCAACTAATGAAAAACTGTTTTTT CASSPQAATNEKLFF
TRBJ2-4 TRBV27 - many TGTGCCAGCAGCCCTTCGAAAAACATTCAGTACTTC CASSPSKNIQYF
TRBJ1-6 TRBV4-1 TRBD1 many TGCGCCAGCAGCCAAGCGGGACAGGGGAATTCACCCCTCCACTTT CASSQAGQGNSPLHF
TRBJ2-2 TRBV10-3 TRBD2 - TGTGCCATCGGGGGACTAGCGGGTGCAACGAACACCGGGGAGCTGTTTTTT CAIGGLAGATNTGELFF
TRBJ2-1 TRBV27 - - TGTGCCAGCAGGCTAGATCCCTACAATGAGCAGTTCTTC CASRLDPYNEQFF
TRBJ2-6 TRBV20-1 TRBD1 many TGCAGTGCTAGCCTAACAGGGGCCCAACCTGGGGCCAACGTCCTGACTTTC CSASLTGAQPGANVLTF
TRBJ2-3 TRBV6-2/TRBV6-3 TRBD1 - TGTGCCAGCAGTGACAGGGGGTTTCAGGATACGCAGTATTTT CASSDRGFQDTQYF
TRBJ1-5 TRBV27 - - TGTGCCAGCAGTTTAATGGCAGGAACGCGACAGCCCCAGCATTTT CASSLMAGTRQPQHF
TRBJ1-2 TRBV2 TRBD1 many TGTGCCAGCAGTGAAGGTACAGGGGGGCACCTAGGCTACACCTTC CASSEGTGGHLGYTF
TRBJ2-5 TRBV9 - many TGTGCCAGCAGCGTGTCGCCTGAGTACCAAGAGACCCAGTACTTC CASSVSPEYQETQYF
TRBJ1-4 TRBV20-1 - many TGCAGTGCTAGGAAGGGATTTAATGAAAAACTGTTTTTT CSARKGFNEKLFF
TRBJ2-1 TRBV5-1 - - TGCGCCAGCAGCTCGTCCCTGGGGGTGGCTGAGCAGTTCTTC CASSSSLGVAEQFF
TRBJ2-3 TRBV15 - - TGTGCCACCAGCAGAGATTTATCTCTTCCAGATACGCAGTATTTT CATSRDLSLPDTQYF
TRBJ2-5 TRBV5-4 - medium-sized TGTGCCAGCAGCTCTGAGGGCCCACAAGAGACCCAGTACTTC CASSSEGPQETQYF
TRBJ2-1 TRBV4-2 - medium-sized TGTGCCAGCAGCCAAGCGGTGGGGAAGAAGAGCTCCTACAATGAGCAGTTCTTC CASSQAVGKKSSYNEQFF
TRBJ2-7 TRBV6-2/TRBV6-3 TRBD1 once TGTGCCAGCACGATACCCAGGGGGACCTACGAGCAGTACTTC CASTIPRGTYEQYF
TRBJ1-3 TRBV5-1 TRBD1 few TGCGCCAGCAGCTTCGGACAGGGGGCCTCCTCTGGAAACACCATATATTTT CASSFGQGASSGNTIYF
TRBJ2-3 TRBV7-2 TRBD2 - TGTGCCAGCAGCTTAGTCGCCGGCGGGGGGGCTACCGATACGCAGTATTTT CASSLVAGGGATDTQYF
TRBJ1-1 TRBV6-1 TRBD1 - TGTGCCAGCGGCAGGGGGCGCGGCGCTGAAGCTTTCTTT CASGRGRGAEAFF
TRBJ1-2 TRBV20-1 TRBD1 few TGCAGTGCTAAGACAGGGGATCATGGCTACACCTTC CSAKTGDHGYTF
TRBJ2-7 TRBV27 - medium-sized TGTGCCAGCAAGGACGGGGGGCGAGAAAAGCAGTACTTC CASKDGGREKQYF
TRBJ2-2 TRBV5-1 - - TGCGCCAGCAGCTGGACCGGAACAGACACCGGGGAGCTGTTTTTT CASSWTGTDTGELFF
TRBJ1-2 TRBV5-6 - once TGTGCCAGCAGCTTGGAGGCCAGTAACTATGGCTACACCTTC CASSLEASNYGYTF
TRBJ1-1 TRBV5-1 - - - CASTNQTSMYLCASSSGGRAEAFF
TRBJ2-1 TRBV28 TRBD2 - TGTGCCAGCAGTCGACTAGCGGGGGGGTACAATGAGCAGTTCTTC CASSRLAGGYNEQFF
TRBJ1-2 TRBV9 - many TGTGCCAGCAGCTCCCTGTATGGCTACACCTTC CASSSLYGYTF
TRBJ2-5 TRBV7-8 TRBD2 many TGTGCCAGCAGCTTATTTTCCGCGGGGGGGCCGCAGGAGACCCAGTACTTC CASSLFSAGGPQETQYF
TRBJ2-5 TRBV13 TRBD1 many TGCGCCAGCAGCAATAACAGGGGGAGGCAAGAGACCCAGTACTTC CASSNNRGRQETQYF
TRBJ2-5 TRBV7-2 TRBD2 - TGTGCCAGCAGCGGAGGACTAGCGGGGGGCCAAGAGACCCAGTACTTC CASSGGLAGGQETQYF
TRBJ2-3 TRBV6-2/TRBV6-3 - - TGTGCCAGTATAAATCCAGGCACAGATACGCAGTATTTT CASINPGTDTQYF
TRBJ1-1 TRBV5-1 - - TGCGCCAGCAGCCGCCTGGGAACAGCGGGCACTGAAGCTTTCTTT CASSRLGTAGTEAFF
TRBJ1-6 TRBV20-1 - medium-sized TGCAGTGCTAGAGATCTGGAGTACTCCTATAATTCACCCCTCCACTTT CSARDLEYSYNSPLHF
TRBJ2-5 TRBV5-1 TRBD2 many TGCGCCAGCAGCATTGGGACTAGCGGAGGAGAGACCCAGTACTTC CASSIGTSGGETQYF
TRBJ2-3 TRBV5-1 - many TGCGCCAGCAGCTTGGACGGGGACGGCACAGATACGCAGTATTTT CASSLDGDGTDTQYF
TRBJ2-2 TRBV7-6 - many TGTGCCAGCAGCCTCACGGCAAAGAACACCGGGGAGCTGTTTTTT CASSLTAKNTGELFF
TRBJ2-1 TRBV12-3/TRBV12-4 TRBD1 - TGTGCCAGCAGTTTTCCAGGGGGCGGAAACAATGAGCAGTTCTTC CASSFPGGGNNEQFF
TRBJ2-3 TRBV6-1 - - TGTGCCAGCAGTGAAGGGAGACCAGCAGATACGCAGTATTTT CASSEGRPADTQYF
TRBJ2-7 TRBV6-5 - many TGTGCCAGCAAAGAGGGGCCCTCCTACGAGCAGTACTTC CASKEGPSYEQYF
TRBJ2-1 TRBV27 - many TGTGCCAGCAGGAGGTCCTACAATGAGCAGTTCTTC CASRRSYNEQFF
TRBJ1-1 TRBV11-3 - many TGTGCCAGCAGCTTAGATCCCATGAACACTGAAGCTTTCTTT CASSLDPMNTEAFF